The rows below give T cell receptor beta chains drawn from one sample of a study of blood T cells in healthy people across ages. Via MiXCR, TCRdb re-called the 5' RACE reads, giving one row per CDR3 protein. Of some 1.1 million distinct CDR3 sequences listed, about two fifths are singletons. The sample comprised blood. Every receptor here comes from a man between 18 and 29 years old in good health. The CDR3 runs from the conserved cysteine through the conserved F or W. Fields, in order: J gene, V gene, CDR3 protein.

j_call: TRBJ1-1; v_call: TRBV6-5; cdr3_aa: CASRPPGTGGLAFF
j_call: TRBJ2-1; v_call: TRBV2; cdr3_aa: CASSELAGIGNEQFF
j_call: TRBJ1-1; v_call: TRBV5-6; cdr3_aa: CASSWEGLNVGAFF
j_call: TRBJ1-1; v_call: TRBV29-1; cdr3_aa: CSGGGTNTEAFF
j_call: TRBJ2-5; v_call: TRBV10-3; cdr3_aa: CAITSPSWAPRETQYF
j_call: TRBJ1-5; v_call: TRBV6-2/TRBV6-3; cdr3_aa: CASSYSKPREYDQPQHF
j_call: TRBJ1-2; v_call: TRBV15; cdr3_aa: CATSRHRGQGYTF
j_call: TRBJ2-3; v_call: TRBV7-2; cdr3_aa: CASRRVAVKADTQYF
j_call: TRBJ2-7; v_call: TRBV20-1; cdr3_aa: CSARGSGDEQYF
j_call: TRBJ1-1; v_call: TRBV20-1; cdr3_aa: CSARDWSVYTEAFF
j_call: TRBJ2-1; v_call: TRBV7-2; cdr3_aa: CASSTAGVLNEQFF